In its sample, the clone carrying this T cell receptor (beta chain) was seen a few times. Sequencing used immunoSEQ multiplex PCR; TCRdb keeps in-frame clones, though not all of them. Of around 88,000 clones in the sample, 88% were seen once. Trimming removed 10 bases from V and 7 bases from J, with 14 bases in between. The V gene's germline CDR1 is LNHDA and CDR2 SQIVND (reference sequence). The CDR3 sequence is 11 residues long. The entry originates in a study of blood T cell repertoires in COVID-19. The chain employs TRBV19 and TRBJ2-7; possible D gene TRBD2, 5 bases. Sequencing used peripheral blood. This clonotype was obtained from a woman at least 80 years old with acute or convalescent COVID-19. In nucleotides, the CDR3 is TGTGCCACGAGGGCTCTCGGGGAGCAGTACTTC. Amino acids: CATRALGEQYF.